One sample yielded the 26 T cell receptor beta chains listed below, sequenced in a study of T cells in Graves' hyperthyroidism and ophthalmopathy. It was RNA transcripts that yielded the amplified TCR beta CDR3 regions. TCR CDR3 underwent first-round RT-PCR with the HTBI primer set. TCRdb reprocessed the multiplex PCR reads via MiXCR and lists one record per CDR3 protein. The sample records hundreds of thousands of distinct CDR3 sequences, about a sixth being singletons. The sample consisted of blood. All receptors come from a woman aged 25 to 39 with Graves' hyperthyroidism.

As for this clonotype: This may arise from a read error, as a much more abundant clone is one base away. The rearrangement links TRBV3-1 to TRBJ1-6; 8 nucleotides agree with TRBD1. The germline CDR1 and CDR2 sequences are LGHDT and YNNKEL (reference sequence). The CDR3 spans 16 residues. V dropped 7 bases and J dropped 5; count of bases not matched to a gene: 10. The CDR3 here is CASTLDRGSHNSPLHF. CDR3 nucleotide sequence: TGTGCCAGCACCCTCGACAGGGGATCCCATAATTCACCCCTCCACTTT.

This clonotype was picked up a small number of times. The V call is TRBV6-1, the J call TRBJ1-1; D not resolved. V lost 11 bases to trimming and J lost 8 bases, with 21 bases between them. The germline CDR1 and CDR2 sequences are MNHNS and SASEGT. The CDR3 covers 13 residues. The CDR3 region is CAGRHSTSPEAFF. In nucleotides, the CDR3 is TGTGCCGGTCGGCACAGCACAAGTCCAGAAGCTTTCTTT.

Ten or more counts support this clonotype. J is TRBJ2-7 and V is TRBV6-1, with 9 positions matching TRBD2. The CDR3 consists of 14 residues. Trimming removed 4 bases from V and 2 bases from J; junction bases left unmatched: 3. Germline values: CDR1 MNHNS, CDR2 SASEGT. The chain's CDR3 is CASSASGTTYEQYF. As DNA, the CDR3 is TGTGCCAGCAGTGCTAGCGGGACGACCTACGAGCAGTACTTC.

This clonotype was found many times. The chain combines TRBV6-1 with TRBJ2-7, with D possibly being TRBD1 or TRBD2 (5 bases each). The germline V and J ends were trimmed by 3 bases and 3 bases, with 18 bases remaining between them. The V gene's germline CDR1 is MNHNS and CDR2 SASEGT. The CDR3 runs 16 residues. The CDR3 is CASSDFAGTDDYEQYF. CDR3 nucleotide sequence: TGTGCCAGCAGTGATTTTGCCGGGACGGATGACTACGAGCAGTACTTC.

The chain couples TRBV20-1 to TRBJ2-5, with 10 bases fitting TRBD2. Germline CDR1 and CDR2: DFQATT and SNEGSKA (reference sequence). V shed 0 bases and J 5 bases; nucleotides not matched to a gene: 18. The length of the CDR3 is 19 residues. The CDR3 DNA follows: TGCAGTGCTAGAGATATGTCCCGTTTAGCTAGCGGGAGTGGGGAGACCCAGTACTTC. Residues: CSARDMSRLASGSGETQYF.

This clonotype was observed a handful of times. The rearrangement uses TRBV19 and TRBJ1-1; D is perhaps TRBD1 (5 bases). The V end lost 5 bases, the J end lost 6 bases, and 13 bases lay between the germline ends. Germline CDR1 LNHDA, CDR2 SQIVND (reference sequence). The CDR3 consists of 13 residues. Here the CDR3 DNA reads TGTGCCAGTAGTGCACAGGTGAATCCTGAAGCTTTCTTT. This sequence encodes CASSAQVNPEAFF.

This clonotype has only a few counts. The chain employs TRBV28 and TRBJ2-7; no definite D call. From germline, CDR1 is MDHEN and CDR2 SYDVKM. The CDR3 is made up of 17 amino acids. V was pared by 4 bases and J by 7 bases, with 26 bases between. The CDR3 loop is CASSSFRVLQASWEQYF. The CDR3 coding sequence is TGTGCCAGCAGTTCCTTTCGTGTGTTGCAGGCCTCTTGGGAGCAGTACTTC.

The sample holds many counts of this clonotype. V and J are TRBV7-9 and TRBJ1-2, with 9 bases lining up with TRBD1. Germline CDR1 and CDR2: SEHNR and FQNEAQ (reference sequence). CDR3 length: 13 residues. V gave up 5 bases and J gave up 4 bases; unmatched junction bases: 2. Here the CDR3 reads CASSEDRGYGYTF. The DNA of the CDR3 is TGTGCCAGCAGCGAGGACAGGGGCTATGGCTACACCTTC.

The chain links TRBV20-1 to TRBJ2-1; 7 bases line up with TRBD1. CDR3 size: 13 residues. Unmatched junction bases numbered 10, after V lost 7 bases and J lost 7 bases. The germline gives CDR1 DFQATT, CDR2 SNEGSKA (reference sequence). The CDR3 coding sequence is TGCAGTGTTACAGGGGATCCTGCTAATGAGCAGTTCTTC. The encoded protein is CSVTGDPANEQFF.

This clonotype occurred many times. V is TRBV20-1 and J is TRBJ2-3; 10 positions match TRBD2. The ends lost 5 bases at V and 1 base at J; junction bases unmatched: 6. Germline V CDR1 and CDR2: DFQATT, SNEGSKA (reference sequence). The CDR3 totals 15 residues. Here the CDR3 reads CSASSLAGGTDTQYF. CDR3 DNA sequence: TGCAGTGCTTCCTCCCTAGCGGGAGGCACAGATACGCAGTATTTT.

The chain joins TRBV15 to TRBJ1-4, with 7 bases matching TRBD1. V lost 2 bases and J lost 3; bases outside the gene matches: 6. Per germline, CDR1 LNHNV and CDR2 YYDKDF (reference sequence). The CDR3 consists of 16 residues. CDR3 bases: TGTGCCACCAGCAGATTTACAGGGGAAGCTAATGAAAAACTGTTTTTT. This codes for CATSRFTGEANEKLFF.

Only a few counts were recorded for this clonotype. This chain uses TRBV29-1 with TRBJ1-2; 9 nucleotides line up with TRBD1. The germline V gene encodes CDR1 SQVTM and CDR2 ANQGSEA. The CDR3 has 12 amino acids. With V trimmed by 7 bases and J by 7 bases, 7 bases remained unmatched. The CDR3 loop is CSAGGQGGGYTF. CDR3 sequence (DNA): TGCAGCGCGGGGGGACAGGGAGGTGGCTACACCTTC. The full variable domain, completed using reference TRBV29-1 and TRBJ1-2, is SAVISQKPSRDICQRGTSLTIQCQVDSQVTMMFWYRQQPGQSLTLIATANQGSEATYESGFVIDKFPISRPNLTFSTLTVSNMSPEDSSIYLCSAGGQGGGYTFGSGTRLTVV.

The V and J genes are TRBV5-1 and TRBJ2-2, with TRBD2 identical over 9 bases. The CDR3 is made up of 16 amino acids. Germline assignment: CDR1 SGHRS and CDR2 YFSETQ. V shed 0 bases, J shed 7 bases, and the junction held 7 bases outside the gene matches. This chain's CDR3 is CASSLDGGRDLGELFF. CDR3 DNA sequence: TGCGCCAGCAGCTTGGACGGCGGGAGGGATCTCGGGGAGCTGTTTTTT.

This clonotype was counted many times. The gene calls are TRBV12-3 or TRBV12-4 and TRBJ2-1; 10 nucleotides match TRBD2. V lost 6 bases to trimming and J lost 4 bases; unmatched junction nucleotides: 3. The length of the CDR3 is 14 residues. The CDR3 loop is CASRGTSDYNEQFF. The CDR3 DNA follows: TGTGCCAGCAGGGGGACTAGCGATTACAATGAGCAGTTCTTC.

The genes are TRBV9 and TRBJ2-7; 8 bases are a match to TRBD2. V was clipped by 4 bases and J by 2 bases; unmatched bases: 8. In germline, CDR1 is SGDLS, CDR2 YYNGEE. The CDR3 is 15 amino acids. In DNA, the CDR3 is TGTGCCAGCAGCCCCGGGGGGGGAGCGACCTACGAGCAGTACTTC. This sequence encodes CASSPGGGATYEQYF. Together with reference TRBV9 and TRBJ2-7, the CDR3 gives the full variable domain: DSGVTQTPKHLITATGQRVTLRCSPRSGDLSVYWYQQSLDQGLQFLIQYYNGEERAKGNILERFSAQQFPDLHSELNLSSLELGDSALYFCASSPGGGATYEQYFGPGTRLTVT.

This clonotype showed up many times. J is TRBJ2-7 and V is TRBV3-1; D remains ambiguous. The germline V gene has CDR1 LGHDT and CDR2 YNNKEL (reference sequence). This CDR3 contains 13 residues. Between the trimmed V and J ends, which lost 1 base and 5 bases, there was a span of 9 bases. This CDR3 is CASSQGRFDEQYF. DNA for the CDR3: TGTGCCAGCAGCCAAGGCAGATTTGACGAGCAGTACTTC.

This clonotype was seen repeatedly, ten times or more. This chain links TRBV30 with TRBJ1-1; TRBD1 might be the D (5 bases). This CDR3 region has 11 residues. Germline-derived CDR1 and CDR2 are GTSNPN and SVGIG (reference sequence). V lost 5 bases, J lost 3 bases, and 7 bases lay in between. Written as DNA, the CDR3 is TGTGCCTGGGCAGGGTACACTGAAGCTTTCTTT. As protein: CAWAGYTEAFF.

This clonotype was counted only a few times. The gene calls are TRBV12-3 or TRBV12-4 and TRBJ2-3, with a possible D match to TRBD1 (6 bases). V was trimmed by 3 bases and J by 14 bases, leaving 12 bases between them. The CDR3 is made up of 11 amino acids. The CDR3 sequence is CASSFPGERYF. Written as DNA, the CDR3 is TGTGCCAGCAGTTTTCCAGGGGAGAGGTATTTT.

The V call is TRBV20-1, the J call TRBJ2-2; 7 bases align to TRBD2. Germline loops: CDR1 DFQATT, CDR2 SNEGSKA (reference sequence). The CDR3 extends over 13 amino acids. The V and J ends lost 5 bases and 4 bases, in that order; junction bases with no gene match: 4. The CDR3 protein is CSAAGRSTGELFF. The CDR3 nucleotides are TGCAGTGCTGCCGGGAGGAGCACCGGGGAGCTGTTTTTT.

The CDR3: CASSLLTGTGELFF. The CDR3 DNA follows: TGTGCCAGCAGTTTACTTACCGGTACCGGGGAGCTGTTTTTT. This rearrangement joins TRBV27 to TRBJ2-2; D is unresolved. V was trimmed by 2 bases and J by 5 bases, leaving 9 bases between them. There are 14 residues in the CDR3. CDR1 and CDR2 from the germline V gene are MNHEY and SMNVEV (reference sequence).

This clonotype was counted only a few times. The CDR3 DNA follows: TGTGCCAGCAGCGTAGGGGCGGGAGACCTCTCCTACAATGAGCAGTTCTTC. This gives the protein CASSVGAGDLSYNEQFF. The rearrangement uses TRBV9 and TRBJ2-1; 7 bases match TRBD2. The CDR3 has 17 amino acids. V gave up 0 bases and J gave up 0 bases; unmatched junction bases: 6. The germline V gene has CDR1 SGDLS and CDR2 YYNGEE.

On this clonotype itself: This may come from a read error, since a much larger clone is one base off. V usage is TRBV28 and J usage is TRBJ2-7; 9 nucleotides line up with TRBD1. The CDR3 is 15 residues long. Germline CDR1 is MDHEN and CDR2 is SYDVKM. DNA for the CDR3: TGTGCCAGCAGTTCACAGGGGGCTGGATCCTACGAGCAGTGCTTC. Amino acids: CASSSQGAGSYEQCF. Based on the CDR3 plus reference TRBV28 and TRBJ2-7, the full variable domain is DVKVTQSSRYLVKRTGEKVFLECVQDMDHENMFWYRQDPGLGLRLIYFSYDVKMKEKGDIPEGYSVSREKKERFSLILESASTNQTSMYLCASSSQGAGSYEQCFGPGTRLTVT.

This clonotype showed up many times. The chain uses TRBV28 and TRBJ1-1; 7 positions match TRBD1. Germline lookup yields CDR1 MDHEN and CDR2 SYDVKM. The J segment lost 5 bases and the V segment lost 5 bases, leaving 14 bases of the junction unmatched. This CDR3 is built from 16 residues. CDR3 sequence reads: CASSLGSANRGTEAFF. CDR3 nucleotide sequence: TGTGCCAGCAGTCTAGGGAGCGCCAACAGGGGAACTGAAGCTTTCTTT. Complete variable domain (other parts from reference TRBV28 and TRBJ1-1): DVKVTQSSRYLVKRTGEKVFLECVQDMDHENMFWYRQDPGLGLRLIYFSYDVKMKEKGDIPEGYSVSREKKERFSLILESASTNQTSMYLCASSLGSANRGTEAFFGQGTRLTVV.

The V and J genes are TRBV19 and TRBJ2-3; 9 positions agree with TRBD2. The CDR3 is 17 residues long. Germline CDR1 reads LNHDA; CDR2 reads SQIVND (reference sequence). V gave up 2 bases and J gave up 2 bases; unmatched junction bases: 8. CDR3 sequence reads: CASSITTSGRFTDTQYF. The CDR3 DNA sequence: TGTGCCAGTAGTATAACGACTAGCGGCAGATTCACAGATACGCAGTATTTT.

This clonotype has at least ten counts. The chain couples TRBV12-3 or TRBV12-4 to TRBJ1-5; no reliable D call. This CDR3 has 13 residues. The germline V and J ends were trimmed by 3 bases and 6 bases, with 9 bases remaining between them. CDR3 residues: CASSFTSSQPQHF. In DNA form, the CDR3 reads TGTGCCAGCAGTTTCACCAGTAGTCAGCCCCAGCATTTT.

V usage is TRBV7-3 and J usage is TRBJ2-1; TRBD2 aligns across 12 bases. The V segment lost 4 bases and the J segment 7 bases; nucleotides outside the gene matches: 5. Germline CDR1 reads SGHTA; CDR2 reads FQGTGA. CDR3 length: 15 residues. The CDR3 DNA sequence: TGTGCCAGCAGCTCCGCTAGCGGGAGGGGGAATGAGCAGTTCTTC. Amino acids: CASSSASGRGNEQFF.